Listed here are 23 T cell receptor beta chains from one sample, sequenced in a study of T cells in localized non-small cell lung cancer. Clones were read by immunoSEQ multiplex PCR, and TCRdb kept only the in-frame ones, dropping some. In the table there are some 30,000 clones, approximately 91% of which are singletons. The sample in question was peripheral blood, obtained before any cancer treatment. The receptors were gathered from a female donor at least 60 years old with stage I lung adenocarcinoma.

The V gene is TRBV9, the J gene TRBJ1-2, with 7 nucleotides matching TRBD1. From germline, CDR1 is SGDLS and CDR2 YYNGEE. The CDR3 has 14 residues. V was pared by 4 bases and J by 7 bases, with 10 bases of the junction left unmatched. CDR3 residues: CASSTQTGQAGYTF. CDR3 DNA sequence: TGTGCCAGCAGCACCCAGACAGGGCAGGCTGGCTACACCTTC. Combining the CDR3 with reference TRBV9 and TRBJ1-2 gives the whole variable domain DSGVTQTPKHLITATGQRVTLRCSPRSGDLSVYWYQQSLDQGLQFLIQYYNGEERAKGNILERFSAQQFPDLHSELNLSSLELGDSALYFCASSTQTGQAGYTFGSGTRLTVV.

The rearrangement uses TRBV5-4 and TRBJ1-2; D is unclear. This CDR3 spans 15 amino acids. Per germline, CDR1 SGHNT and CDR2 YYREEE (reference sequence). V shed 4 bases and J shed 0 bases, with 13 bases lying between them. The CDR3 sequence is CASSPQRGTNYGYTF. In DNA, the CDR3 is TGTGCCAGCAGCCCCCAGCGGGGTACTAACTATGGCTACACCTTC.

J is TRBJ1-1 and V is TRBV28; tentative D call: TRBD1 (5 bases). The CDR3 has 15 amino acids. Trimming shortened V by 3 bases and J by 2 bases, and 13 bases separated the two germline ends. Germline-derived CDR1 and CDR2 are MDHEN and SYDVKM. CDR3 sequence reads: CASSFWGRTNTEAFF. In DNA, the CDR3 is TGTGCCAGCAGTTTTTGGGGCAGAACTAACACTGAAGCTTTCTTT.

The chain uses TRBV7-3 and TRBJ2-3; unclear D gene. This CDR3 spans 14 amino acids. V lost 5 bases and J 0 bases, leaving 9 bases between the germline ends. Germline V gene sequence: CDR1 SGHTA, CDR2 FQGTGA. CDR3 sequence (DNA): TGTGCCAGCAGCGCCTACCTTAGCACAGATACGCAGTATTTT. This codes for CASSAYLSTDTQYF.

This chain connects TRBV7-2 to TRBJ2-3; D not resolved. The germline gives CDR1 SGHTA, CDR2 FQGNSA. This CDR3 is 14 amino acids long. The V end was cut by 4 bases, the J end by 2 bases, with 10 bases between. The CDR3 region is CASSSLQLTDTQYF. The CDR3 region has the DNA TGTGCCAGCAGCTCCCTACAGCTCACAGATACGCAGTATTTT.

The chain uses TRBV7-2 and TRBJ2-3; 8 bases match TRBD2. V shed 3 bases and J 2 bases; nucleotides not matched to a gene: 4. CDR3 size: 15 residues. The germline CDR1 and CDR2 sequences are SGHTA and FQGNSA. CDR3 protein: CASSFVAGPTDTQYF. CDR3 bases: TGTGCCAGCAGCTTTGTAGCGGGACCCACAGATACGCAGTATTTT. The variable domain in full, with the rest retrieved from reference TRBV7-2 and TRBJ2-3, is GAGVSQSPSNKVTEKGKDVELRCDPISGHTALYWYRQSLGQGLEFLIYFQGNSAPDKSGLPSDRFSAERTGGSVSTLTIQRTQQEDSAVYLCASSFVAGPTDTQYFGPGTRLTVL.

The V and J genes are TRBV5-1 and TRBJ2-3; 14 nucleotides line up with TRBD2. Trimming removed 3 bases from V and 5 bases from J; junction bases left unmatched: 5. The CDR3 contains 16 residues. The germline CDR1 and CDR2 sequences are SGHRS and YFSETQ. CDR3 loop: CASSSTSGRAVDTQYF. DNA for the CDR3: TGCGCCAGCAGCTCGACTAGCGGGAGGGCCGTAGATACGCAGTATTTT.

CDR3 in DNA: TGCAGCGTCGACATAGCGAACTATGAGCAGTTCTTC. Translated, it gives CSVDIANYEQFF. This chain links TRBV29-1 with TRBJ2-1; TRBD2 is a possible D gene (5 bases). CDR1 and CDR2 (germline): SQVTM, ANQGSEA. Between the trimmed V and J ends, which lost 6 bases and 8 bases, there was a span of 14 bases. The CDR3 consists of 12 residues.

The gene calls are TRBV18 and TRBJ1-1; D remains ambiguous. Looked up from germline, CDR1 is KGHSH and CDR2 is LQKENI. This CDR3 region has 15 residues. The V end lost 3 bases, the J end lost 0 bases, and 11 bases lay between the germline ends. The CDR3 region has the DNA TGTGCCAGCTCACCTACGACGGTTGTGAACACTGAAGCTTTCTTT. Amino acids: CASSPTTVVNTEAFF.

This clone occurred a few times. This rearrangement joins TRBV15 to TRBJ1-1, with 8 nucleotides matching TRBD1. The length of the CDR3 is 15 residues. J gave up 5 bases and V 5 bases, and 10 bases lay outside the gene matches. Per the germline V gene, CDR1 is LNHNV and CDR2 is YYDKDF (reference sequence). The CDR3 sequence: CATSSLGQGETEAFF. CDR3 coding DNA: TGTGCCACCAGCTCCTTAGGACAGGGTGAGACTGAAGCTTTCTTT.

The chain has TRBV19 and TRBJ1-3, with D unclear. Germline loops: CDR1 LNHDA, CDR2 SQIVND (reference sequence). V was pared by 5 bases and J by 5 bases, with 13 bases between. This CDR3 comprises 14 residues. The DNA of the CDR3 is TGTGCCAGTAGTCAACCGGGCGGTAGAAACACCATATATTTT. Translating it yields CASSQPGGRNTIYF.

The CDR3 reads CAWMGQGHTEAFF. The CDR3 DNA is TGTGCCTGGATGGGACAGGGGCACACTGAAGCTTTCTTT. This chain links TRBV30 with TRBJ1-1; TRBD1 matches 10 bases. This CDR3 comprises 13 residues. From germline, CDR1 is GTSNPN and CDR2 SVGIG (reference sequence). Trimming at V came to 4 bases and at J to 3 bases, leaving 2 bases not matched to a gene.

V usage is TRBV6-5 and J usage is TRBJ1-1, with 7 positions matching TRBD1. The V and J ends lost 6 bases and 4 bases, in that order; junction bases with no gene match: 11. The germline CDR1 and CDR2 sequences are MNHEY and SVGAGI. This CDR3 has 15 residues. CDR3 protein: CASSAQGGASTEAFF. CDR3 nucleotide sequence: TGTGCCAGCAGCGCCCAAGGGGGCGCGAGCACTGAAGCTTTCTTT.

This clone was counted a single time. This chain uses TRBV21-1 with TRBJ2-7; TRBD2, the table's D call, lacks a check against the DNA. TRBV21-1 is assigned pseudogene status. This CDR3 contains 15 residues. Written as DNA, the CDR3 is TGTGCCAGCAGCAGAAAGCGGGAGGGTTGCTACGAGCAGTACTTC. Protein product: CASSRKREGCYEQYF.

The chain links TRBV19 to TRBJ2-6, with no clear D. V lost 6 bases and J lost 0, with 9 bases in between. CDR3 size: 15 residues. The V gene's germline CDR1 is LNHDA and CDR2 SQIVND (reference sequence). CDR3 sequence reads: CASRTDPSGANVLTF. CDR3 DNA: TGTGCCAGTAGAACAGACCCCTCTGGGGCCAACGTCCTGACTTTC. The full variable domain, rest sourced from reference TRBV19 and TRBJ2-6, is DGGITQSPKYLFRKEGQNVTLSCEQNLNHDAMYWYRQDPGQGLRLIYYSQIVNDFQKGDIAEGYSVSREKKESFPLTVTSAQKNPTAFYLCASRTDPSGANVLTFGAGSRLTVL.

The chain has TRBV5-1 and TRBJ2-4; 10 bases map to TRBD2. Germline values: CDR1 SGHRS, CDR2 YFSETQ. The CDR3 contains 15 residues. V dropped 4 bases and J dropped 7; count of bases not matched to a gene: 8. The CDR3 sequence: CASSLTGTSENIQYF. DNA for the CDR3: TGCGCCAGCAGCCTGACCGGGACTAGCGAGAACATTCAGTACTTC.

CDR3 coding DNA: TGTGCCAGCAGAATGGGACTGATGAACACTGAAGCTTTCTTT. Encoded protein: CASRMGLMNTEAFF. The chain is built from TRBV6-5 and TRBJ1-1, with D possibly being TRBD1 (5 bases). The germline V gene encodes CDR1 MNHEY and CDR2 SVGAGI. This CDR3 contains 14 residues. V lost 6 bases, J lost 0 bases, and 11 bases lay in between.

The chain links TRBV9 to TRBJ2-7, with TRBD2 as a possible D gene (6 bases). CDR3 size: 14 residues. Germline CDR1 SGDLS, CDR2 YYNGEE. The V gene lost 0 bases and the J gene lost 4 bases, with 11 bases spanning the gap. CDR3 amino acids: CASSVAGGGYEQYF. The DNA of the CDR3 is TGTGCCAGCAGCGTAGCCGGGGGTGGTTACGAGCAGTACTTC.

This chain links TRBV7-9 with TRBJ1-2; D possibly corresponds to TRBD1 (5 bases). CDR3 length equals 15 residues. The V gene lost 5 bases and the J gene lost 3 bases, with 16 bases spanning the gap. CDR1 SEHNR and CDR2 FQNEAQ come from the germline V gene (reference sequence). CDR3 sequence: CASSTDRDGHYGYTF. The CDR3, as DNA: TGTGCCAGCAGCACCGACCGGGACGGTCACTATGGCTACACCTTC.

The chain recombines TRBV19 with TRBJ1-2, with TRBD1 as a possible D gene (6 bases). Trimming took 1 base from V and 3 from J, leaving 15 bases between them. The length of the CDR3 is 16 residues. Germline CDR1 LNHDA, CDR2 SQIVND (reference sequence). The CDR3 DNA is TGTGCCAGTAGTATAGGTCGCCGGGGGCCGTACTATGGCTACACCTTC. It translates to CASSIGRRGPYYGYTF.

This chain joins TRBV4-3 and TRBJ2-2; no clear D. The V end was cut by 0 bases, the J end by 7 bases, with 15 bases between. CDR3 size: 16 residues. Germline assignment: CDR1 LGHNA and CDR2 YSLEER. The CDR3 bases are TGCGCCAGCAGCCAAGATCATGCCAGCGCAGTCGGGGAGCTGTTTTTT. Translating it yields CASSQDHASAVGELFF.

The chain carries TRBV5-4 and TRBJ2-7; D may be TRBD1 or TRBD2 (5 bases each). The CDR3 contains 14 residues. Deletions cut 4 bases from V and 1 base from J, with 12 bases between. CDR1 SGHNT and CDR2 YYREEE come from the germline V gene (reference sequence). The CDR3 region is CASSTRDGSYEQYF. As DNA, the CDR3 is TGTGCCAGCAGCACCCGGGACGGATCCTACGAGCAGTACTTC. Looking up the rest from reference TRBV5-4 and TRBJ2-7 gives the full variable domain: ETGVTQSPTHLIKTRGQQVTLRCSSQSGHNTVSWYQQALGQGPQFIFQYYREEENGRGNFPPRFSGLQFPNYSSELNVNALELDDSALYLCASSTRDGSYEQYFGPGTRLTVT.

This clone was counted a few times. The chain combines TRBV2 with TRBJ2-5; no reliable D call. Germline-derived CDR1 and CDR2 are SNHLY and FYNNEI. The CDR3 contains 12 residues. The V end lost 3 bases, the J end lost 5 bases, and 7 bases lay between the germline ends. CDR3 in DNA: TGTGCCAGCAGTGACCGGGCGGAGACCCAGTACTTC. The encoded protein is CASSDRAETQYF.